Listed here are 8 T cell receptor beta chains from one sample, sequenced in a study of blood T cells in healthy people across ages. Primed by a sample-barcoded 5' primer and a J-beta primer mix, a second PCR proceeded for roughly 7 to 12 cycles. TCRdb re-derived calls from the 5' RACE reads in MiXCR, one entry per CDR3 protein. The table lists more than 650,000 distinct CDR3 sequences, about 20% of them singletons, with around 22% in the top ten. Sequencing was done on a sample of blood. These receptor sequences come from a man in his 70s in good health.

This clonotype was found a few times. The rearrangement links TRBV11-2 to TRBJ2-3; TRBD2 matches at 14 bases. The CDR3 length is 18 residues. V lost 5 bases to trimming and J lost 1 base; unmatched junction nucleotides: 8. Per the germline V gene, CDR1 is SGHAT and CDR2 is FQNNGV. CDR3 loop: CASSAGTSGRLGTDTQYF. CDR3 sequence (DNA): TGTGCCAGCAGCGCCGGGACTAGCGGGAGATTAGGCACAGATACGCAGTATTTT.

Of note for this clonotype: Germline is not matched at one junction end, which may reflect a read error. The rearrangement joins TRBV12-3 or TRBV12-4 to TRBJ2-5; 13 bases are shared with TRBD2. The CDR3 length is 13 residues. CDR3 sequence: CASSPGLAGSCNF. CDR3 in DNA: TGTGCCAGCAGTCCGGGACTAGCGGGGTCCTGCAACTTC.

This clonotype was counted only a few times. This chain connects TRBV2 to TRBJ1-4; D is uncertain. Deletions cut 6 bases from V and 4 bases from J, with 9 bases between. CDR3 length: 13 amino acids. CDR1 SNHLY and CDR2 FYNNEI come from the germline V gene. CDR3 loop: CASSEELNEKLFF. In DNA, the CDR3 is TGTGCCAGCAGCGAGGAGCTTAATGAAAAACTGTTTTTT.

V is TRBV6-2 or TRBV6-3 and J is TRBJ2-5; 7 positions match TRBD2. The V segment lost 2 bases and the J segment 0 bases; nucleotides outside the gene matches: 9. Germline CDR1 is MNHEY and CDR2 is SVGEGT. The CDR3 has 17 residues. CDR3 in amino acids: CASSYGFAAGNQETQYF. As DNA, the CDR3 is TGTGCCAGCAGTTACGGGTTTGCAGCGGGGAACCAAGAGACCCAGTACTTC.

The chain carries TRBV20-1 and TRBJ1-5, with 9 bases lining up with TRBD1. Germline values: CDR1 DFQATT, CDR2 SNEGSKA (reference sequence). The CDR3 is made up of 14 amino acids. Trimming cost V 3 bases and J 5 bases; bases outside gene matches: 5. The CDR3 DNA follows: TGCAGTGCTAGTCACAGGGGGCTTTATCAGCCCCAGCATTTT. This sequence encodes CSASHRGLYQPQHF.

This clonotype occurred a few times. This chain links TRBV20-1 with TRBJ2-7; 11 bases align to TRBD1. V was clipped by 0 bases and J by 5 bases; unmatched bases: 3. This CDR3 spans 14 amino acids. Germline CDR1 DFQATT, CDR2 SNEGSKA (reference sequence). The CDR3 DNA sequence: TGCAGTGCTAGAGATGGACAGGGGGCGGACGAGCAGTACTTC. Translated, it gives CSARDGQGADEQYF.

This clonotype has a handful of counts. This sequence joins TRBV20-1 and TRBJ1-2; D perhaps matches TRBD1 (6 bases). V dropped 5 bases and J dropped 4 bases, with 11 bases sitting between them. CDR3 length: 12 residues. Germline V gene lookup returns CDR1 DFQATT and CDR2 SNEGSKA (reference sequence). The CDR3 region has the DNA TGCAGTGCTCCCGACAGGCTCTATGGCTACACCTTC. As protein: CSAPDRLYGYTF.

V is TRBV7-6 and J is TRBJ2-1; D unresolved. Between the trimmed V and J ends, which lost 0 bases and 0 bases, there was a span of 9 bases. The CDR3 runs to 16 residues. Looked up from germline, CDR1 is SGHVS and CDR2 is FNYEAQ. This CDR3 reads CASSLAVGGSYNEQFF. The DNA for the CDR3 is TGTGCCAGCAGCTTAGCGGTTGGCGGCTCCTACAATGAGCAGTTCTTC.